Listed below are T cell receptor beta chains from one sample, sequenced in a study of beta chain features in type 1 diabetes. Generated by immunoSEQ multiplex PCR, the TCRdb table keeps only in-frame clones and is missing some. The sample holds 140,000 or so clones, roughly a tenth seen once. The sample was naive CD4+ T cells from blood. The receptors were gathered from a man younger than 35 in good health. Each CDR3 is given with its conserved first and last residue. Fields, in order: V gene, J gene, D gene, clone size, CDR3 protein, CDR3 DNA. D genes are given only for firm matches. Clone size is stated in some rows and not others, as once, few, many or a class when expanded.

TRBV5-1	TRBJ2-1	-	few	CATSEGLEQFF	TGCGCCACCTCAGAGGGACTGGAGCAGTTCTTC
TRBV5-1	TRBJ2-5	TRBD2	-	CASSLPGTSGGAETQYF	TGCGCCAGCAGCTTGCCCGGGACTAGCGGGGGGGCAGAGACCCAGTACTTC
TRBV11-2	TRBJ2-3	-	-	CASSQSVLDHTQYF	TGCGCCAGCAGCCAATCCGTACTAGATCATACGCAGTATTTT
TRBV10-3	TRBJ2-7	-	few	CAISGADRPYEQYF	TGTGCCATCAGCGGGGCGGACAGACCCTACGAGCAGTACTTC
TRBV28	TRBJ2-7	TRBD1	-	CASSLPRGQGHEQYF	TGTGCCAGCAGTTTACCAAGGGGACAGGGCCACGAGCAGTACTTC
TRBV7-3	TRBJ2-3	TRBD2	-	CASSSPGTRGDTQYF	TGTGCCAGCAGCTCCCCCGGGACTAGAGGAGATACGCAGTATTTT
TRBV6-5	TRBJ1-2	-	few	CASSYLQGGLGTF	TGTGCCAGCAGTTACCTCCAGGGTGGTTTGGGCACCTTC
TRBV7-2	TRBJ2-4	TRBD1	few	CASRPNRGFNIQYF	TGTGCCAGCAGGCCCAACAGGGGTTTTAACATTCAGTACTTC
TRBV7-2	TRBJ2-7	-	few	CASSFNTGPYEQYF	TGTGCCAGCAGCTTTAACACAGGACCCTACGAGCAGTACTTC
TRBV4-1	TRBJ1-2	TRBD1	few	CASSQAPDREVIYGYTF	TGCGCCAGCAGCCAAGCCCCCGACAGGGAGGTTATCTATGGCTACACCTTC
TRBV28	TRBJ2-7	-	-	CASRRAGSSYEQYF	TGTGCCAGCAGGCGAGCGGGCAGCTCCTACGAGCAGTACTTC
TRBV5-1	TRBJ2-5	-	-	CASSLGGEGETQYF	TGCGCCAGCAGCTTGGGGGGGGAAGGAGAGACCCAGTACTTC
TRBV29-1	TRBJ1-5	-	few	CSVKASTGHNQPQHF	TGCAGCGTCAAAGCCTCAACAGGGCACAATCAGCCCCAGCATTTT
TRBV2	TRBJ2-2	-	-	CAKTGTNTGELFF	TGTGCCAAAACCGGGACGAACACCGGGGAGCTGTTTTTT
TRBV7-2	TRBJ1-6	-	-	CASSLSAGLGSPLHF	TGTGCCAGCAGCTTATCGGCAGGGTTAGGTTCACCCCTCCACTTT
TRBV9	TRBJ2-1	TRBD1	few	CASSVGGMAGGFYNEQFF	TGTGCCAGCAGCGTAGGGGGCATGGCAGGGGGTTTTTACAATGAGCAGTTCTTC
TRBV9	TRBJ2-4	-	-	CASSVGEVNIQYF	TGTGCCAGCAGCGTAGGGGAGGTGAACATTCAGTACTTC
TRBV4-3	TRBJ1-5	-	few	CASSNRVLGNQPQHF	TGCGCCAGCAGCAACAGGGTATTAGGGAATCAGCCCCAGCATTTT
TRBV10-2	TRBJ2-1	TRBD2	-	CATGGLTVNEQFF	TGCGCCACGGGGGGGCTGACGGTGAATGAGCAGTTCTTC
TRBV19	TRBJ2-7	TRBD1	many	CASSLTGEEQYF	TGTGCCAGTAGTCTCACAGGGGAGGAGCAGTACTTC
TRBV18	TRBJ2-2	-	few	CASSPVEGTGELFF	TGTGCCAGCTCACCGGTTGAGGGCACCGGGGAGCTGTTTTTT
TRBV5-4	TRBJ2-5	TRBD1	-	CASSLQGARETQYF	TGTGCCAGCAGCCTACAGGGGGCTAGGGAGACCCAGTACTTC
TRBV19	TRBJ2-7	TRBD2	few	CASGSVRGSSYEQYF	TGTGCCAGCGGTTCGGTGCGGGGGTCCTCCTACGAGCAGTACTTC
TRBV7-2	TRBJ2-7	-	few	CASDRRGNSPYEQYF	TGTGCCAGCGACCGGCGGGGCAATTCTCCCTACGAGCAGTACTTC
TRBV6-6	TRBJ2-3	TRBD1	-	CASRPGQNTDTQYF	TGTGCCAGCAGACCGGGACAGAACACAGATACGCAGTATTTT
TRBV18	TRBJ1-6	-	-	CASSPGEGMAPLHF	TGTGCCAGCTCACCTGGGGAGGGAATGGCACCCCTCCACTTT
TRBV18	TRBJ2-1	-	many	CASSPVASNEQFF	TGTGCCAGCTCACCGGTAGCTAGCAATGAGCAGTTCTTC
TRBV18	TRBJ2-3	-	-	CASSPRSRASPDTQYF	TGTGCCAGCTCACCAAGGTCCCGGGCTAGCCCAGATACGCAGTATTTT
TRBV7-6	TRBJ2-1	TRBD2	few	CASSTPLAGFGNEQFF	TGTGCCAGCAGCACACCGCTAGCGGGGTTCGGCAATGAGCAGTTCTTC
TRBV7-2	TRBJ2-1	TRBD1	-	CASSLLGQGYNEQFF	TGTGCCAGCAGCCTACTGGGACAGGGGTACAATGAGCAGTTCTTC
TRBV7-9	TRBJ1-6	-	few	CASSVQESGNSPLHF	TGTGCCAGCAGCGTACAGGAATCTGGTAATTCACCCCTCCACTTT
TRBV18	TRBJ1-3	-	-	CASSPPSVPGNTIYF	TGTGCCAGCTCACCACCGTCGGTCCCTGGAAACACCATATATTTT
TRBV11-3	TRBJ2-1	TRBD2	few	CASSQGTSGGNEQFF	TGTGCCAGCAGCCAAGGGACTAGCGGGGGCAATGAGCAGTTCTTC
TRBV11-2	TRBJ2-3	-	-	CASRRPATTDTQYF	TGTGCCAGCCGGAGGCCGGCGACCACAGATACGCAGTATTTT
TRBV5-1	TRBJ2-7	TRBD1	few	CASSWDSNEQYF	TGCGCCAGCAGCTGGGACAGTAACGAGCAGTACTTC
TRBV27	TRBJ2-2	TRBD2	few	CASSLVSGHPGELFF	TGTGCCAGCAGTTTGGTTAGCGGGCACCCCGGGGAGCTGTTTTTT
TRBV28	TRBJ1-4	TRBD1	few	CASCPGTAREKLFF	TGTGCCAGCTGTCCCGGGACAGCTAGGGAAAAACTGTTTTTT